What follows are 25 T cell receptor beta chains derived from one specimen sequenced in a study of CD8 T cells in ankylosing spondylitis. TCRdb itself ran the 5' RACE reads through MiXCR, one entry per CDR3 protein. The sample includes a few hundred thousand distinct CDR3 sequences, about 20% of them seen just once. Sequencing was done on a sample of blood, either unsorted or a sorted T cell fraction (not recorded which). These receptors were collected from a female donor with ankylosing spondylitis or in good health (not recorded which).

This clonotype came up a few times. V is TRBV5-1 and J is TRBJ1-1; D call uncertain. Trimming stripped 0 bases from V and 0 bases from J, with 12 bases between. This CDR3 is 16 amino acids long. The V gene's germline CDR1 is SGHRS and CDR2 YFSETQ. The chain's CDR3 is CASSLGEGDMNTEAFF. The CDR3 nucleotides are TGCGCCAGCAGCTTGGGGGAGGGAGACATGAACACTGAAGCTTTCTTT.

V gene TRBV6-1 combines with J gene TRBJ1-2; D gene uncertain. V dropped 2 bases and J dropped 6 bases, with 10 bases sitting between them. The CDR3 is 13 residues long. In germline, CDR1 is MNHNS, CDR2 SASEGT. The CDR3 region has the DNA TGTGCCAGCAGTGAACGGATGGGGAATGGCTACACCTTC. As protein: CASSERMGNGYTF.

The chain has TRBV6-2 or TRBV6-3 and TRBJ1-2; unclear D gene. The V and J ends lost 0 bases and 7 bases respectively, with 18 bases between them. The CDR3 is 16 amino acids. CDR1 and CDR2 (germline): MNHEY, SVGEGT. The CDR3 bases are TGTGCCAGCAGTTACTCATTTGTTGGAAACGAGCGTGGCTACACCTTC. Translating it yields CASSYSFVGNERGYTF.

This clonotype was recorded at least ten times. This chain uses TRBV7-6 with TRBJ2-7; D possibly corresponds to TRBD2 (5 bases). This CDR3 has 18 amino acids. Trimming stripped 6 bases from V and 0 bases from J, with 24 bases between. Looked up from germline, CDR1 is SGHVS and CDR2 is FNYEAQ. For the CDR3, the DNA is TGTGCCAGCAGTTCCTTCGTAAACAGTGGAGGAAGCTCCTACGAGCAGTACTTC. It specifies CASSSFVNSGGSSYEQYF.

The CDR3 loop reads CAGWGEGNTEAFF. The CDR3 bases are TGTGCCGGGTGGGGCGAGGGAAACACTGAAGCTTTCTTT. V usage is TRBV27 and J usage is TRBJ1-1; possibly TRBD1 for D (5 bases). CDR1 and CDR2 from the germline V gene are MNHEY and SMNVEV (reference sequence). Deletions cut 11 bases from V and 2 bases from J, with 15 bases between. This CDR3 spans 13 amino acids.

This clonotype appeared many times. J is TRBJ2-1 and V is TRBV7-3, with TRBD2 identical over 11 bases. CDR3 size: 13 residues. Germline V gene data show CDR1 as SGHTA and CDR2 as FQGTGA. J was trimmed by 10 bases and V by 5 bases; bases with no gene match: 4. CDR3 sequence: CASSPVAGGEQFF. DNA of the CDR3: TGTGCCAGCAGCCCCGTAGCGGGAGGGGAGCAGTTCTTC.

This clonotype was counted many times. The chain uses TRBV5-1 and TRBJ2-1, with 10 bases lining up with TRBD2. This CDR3 is built from 18 residues. Trimming cost V 4 bases and J 0 bases; bases outside gene matches: 10. Germline CDR1 and CDR2: SGHRS and YFSETQ. CDR3 sequence: CASSLVLAGFSSYNEQFF. The CDR3, as DNA: TGCGCCAGCAGCCTCGTACTAGCGGGGTTCAGCTCCTACAATGAGCAGTTCTTC. Using reference TRBV5-1 and TRBJ2-1 for the parts outside the CDR3, the full variable domain is KAGVTQTPRYLIKTRGQQVTLSCSPISGHRSVSWYQQTPGQGLQFLFEYFSETQRNKGNFPGRFSGRQFSNSRSEMNVSTLELGDSALYLCASSLVLAGFSSYNEQFFGPGTRLTVL.

The V call is TRBV20-1, the J call TRBJ2-7; D may be TRBD2 (6 bases). Germline lookup yields CDR1 DFQATT and CDR2 SNEGSKA (reference sequence). The CDR3 extends over 13 amino acids. Trimming left V 3 bases short and J 4 bases short, with 13 bases between. The CDR3 region is CSASRLAQYEQYF. The CDR3 region has the DNA TGCAGTGCTAGTCGGCTAGCGCAATACGAGCAGTACTTC.

This clonotype was recorded once. V is TRBV6-1 and J is TRBJ1-1; D is unresolved. Trimming shortened V by 2 bases and J by 5 bases, and 12 bases separated the two germline ends. The CDR3 spans 14 residues. The germline V gene encodes CDR1 MNHNS and CDR2 SASEGT. CDR3 protein: CASSEMVGGTEAFF. The DNA of the CDR3 is TGTGCCAGCAGTGAAATGGTAGGCGGAACTGAAGCTTTCTTT.

V usage is TRBV4-2 and J usage is TRBJ1-2, with no clear D. Trimming cost V 0 bases and J 7 bases, with 9 bases left between them. Germline V lookup: CDR1 LGHNA, CDR2 YNFKEQ. The CDR3 contains 13 residues. The CDR3 region has the DNA TGTGCCAGCAGCCAAGATCCGGAGAGTGGCTACACCTTC. Protein sequence: CASSQDPESGYTF.

This clonotype occurred a few times. The chain uses TRBV29-1 and TRBJ2-5, with D tentatively TRBD1 (5 bases). Between the trimmed V and J ends, which lost 7 bases and 8 bases, there was a span of 20 bases. The CDR3 sequence is 13 residues long. CDR1 is SQVTM, CDR2 ANQGSEA, per germline. CDR3 DNA sequence: TGCAGCGCCCGACTGGGGCCCGTTCGAACCCAGTACTTC. This encodes CSARLGPVRTQYF. The entire variable domain, with the rest obtained from reference TRBV29-1 and TRBJ2-5, is as follows: SAVISQKPSRDICQRGTSLTIQCQVDSQVTMMFWYRQQPGQSLTLIATANQGSEATYESGFVIDKFPISRPNLTFSTLTVSNMSPEDSSIYLCSARLGPVRTQYFGPGTRLLVL.

This clonotype has more than one count but fewer than ten. The chain has TRBV25-1 and TRBJ1-2; TRBD1 might be the D (5 bases). This CDR3 has 13 residues. Trimming removed 5 bases from V and 6 bases from J, with 13 bases in between. Per the germline V gene, CDR1 is MGHDK and CDR2 is SYGVNS. CDR3: CASSRPGRDGYTF. For the CDR3, the DNA is TGTGCCAGCAGTCGTCCAGGGAGAGATGGCTACACCTTC.

This clonotype came up a few times. The genes are TRBV11-2 and TRBJ1-2; D ambiguous. Germline CDR1 and CDR2: SGHAT and FQNNGV. The V and J ends lost 7 bases and 5 bases respectively, with 14 bases between them. This CDR3 region has 13 residues. CDR3 protein: CASNFPTAYGYTF. In nucleotides, the CDR3 is TGTGCCAGCAACTTCCCGACGGCTTATGGCTACACCTTC.

The chain has TRBV4-3 and TRBJ2-3, with D perhaps TRBD2 (6 bases). There are 16 residues in the CDR3. V shed 0 bases and J shed 1 base, with 11 bases lying between them. The germline gives CDR1 LGHNA, CDR2 YSLEER. The CDR3 DNA follows: TGCGCCAGCAGCCAAGATTGGAGGGTAGGCACAGATACGCAGTATTTT. This encodes CASSQDWRVGTDTQYF.

In this sample, this clonotype turned up a few times. The chain uses TRBV27 and TRBJ1-6; no definite D call. The CDR3 extends over 13 amino acids. Germline lookup yields CDR1 MNHEY and CDR2 SMNVEV (reference sequence). V was pared by 5 bases and J by 6 bases, with 8 bases between. The CDR3 spells CASSHRSNSPLHF. In nucleotides, the CDR3 is TGTGCCAGCAGTCACCGCTCTAATTCACCCCTCCACTTT.

This clonotype occurred a few times. This chain joins TRBV20-1 and TRBJ1-1; D may be TRBD1 (6 bases). Germline-derived CDR1 and CDR2 are DFQATT and SNEGSKA (reference sequence). CDR3 length equals 13 residues. Trimming shortened V by 3 bases and J by 11 bases, and 19 bases separated the two germline ends. CDR3 amino acids: CSASVIGTPAAFF. The CDR3 nucleotides read TGCAGTGCTAGCGTAATCGGGACACCGGCCGCTTTCTTT.

J is TRBJ2-3 and V is TRBV7-8; D may correspond to TRBD1 or TRBD2 (6 bases each). CDR1 and CDR2 (germline): SGHVS, FQNEAQ. The CDR3 has 15 residues. Trimming shortened V by 5 bases and J by 3 bases, and 15 bases separated the two germline ends. The CDR3 sequence is CASSPGAGQTDTQYF. The CDR3 coding sequence is TGTGCCAGCAGCCCAGGGGCGGGGCAGACAGATACGCAGTATTTT. Using reference TRBV7-8 and TRBJ2-3 for the parts outside the CDR3, the full variable domain is GAGVSQSPRYKVAKRGQDVALRCDPISGHVSLFWYQQALGQGPEFLTYFQNEAQLDKSGLPSDRFFAERPEGSVSTLKIQRTQQEDSAVYLCASSPGAGQTDTQYFGPGTRLTVL.

The rearrangement uses TRBV3-1 and TRBJ1-1; no clear D gene. The germline V gene encodes CDR1 LGHDT and CDR2 YNNKEL (reference sequence). V dropped 4 bases and J dropped 0 bases, with 9 bases sitting between them. The CDR3 covers 14 residues. The CDR3 DNA reads as TGTGCCAGCAGCCCTAATTACCTGAACACTGAAGCTTTCTTT. Translating gives CASSPNYLNTEAFF.

The chain combines TRBV11-3 with TRBJ2-1; unclear D gene. This CDR3 is 12 amino acids long. The germline V and J ends were trimmed by 0 bases and 10 bases, with 7 bases remaining between them. CDR1 is SGHNT, CDR2 YENEEA, per germline. The CDR3 here is CASSLEGREQFF. The CDR3 region has the DNA TGTGCCAGCAGCTTAGAGGGTAGGGAGCAGTTCTTC.

The chain combines TRBV5-1 with TRBJ1-5; weak D call: TRBD1 (6 bases). V gave up 2 bases and J gave up 4 bases, with 13 bases separating them. The germline gives CDR1 SGHRS, CDR2 YFSETQ. The CDR3 consists of 15 residues. CDR3 sequence reads: CASSFDGTRNQPQHF. For the CDR3, the DNA is TGCGCCAGCAGCTTCGACGGGACACGGAATCAGCCCCAGCATTTT.

This clonotype occurred a few times. The chain uses TRBV2 and TRBJ2-7; no firm D call. This CDR3 contains 14 residues. The germline V and J ends were trimmed by 6 bases and 5 bases, with 17 bases remaining between them. The germline V gene has CDR1 SNHLY and CDR2 FYNNEI. CDR3 sequence: CASRVRGQVNEQYF. The CDR3 DNA sequence: TGTGCCAGCAGGGTTAGAGGCCAAGTTAACGAGCAGTACTTC. The full variable domain, rest sourced from reference TRBV2 and TRBJ2-7, is EPEVTQTPSHQVTQMGQEVILRCVPISNHLYFYWYRQILGQKVEFLVSFYNNEISEKSEIFDDQFSVERPDGSNFTLKIRSTKLEDSAMYFCASRVRGQVNEQYFGPGTRLTVT.

There are a few counts of this clonotype. The chain couples TRBV4-3 to TRBJ2-5, with D tentatively TRBD1 (5 bases). The ends were cut back, 4 bases at V and 7 bases at J, with 16 bases in the middle. Germline-derived CDR1 and CDR2 are LGHNA and YSLEER. This CDR3 spans 14 amino acids. The chain's CDR3 is CASSPDRVQRTQYF. As DNA, the CDR3 is TGCGCCAGCAGCCCCGACAGAGTCCAGCGGACCCAGTACTTC.

This clonotype appeared a single time. This sequence joins TRBV9 and TRBJ2-3; D possibly corresponds to TRBD1 (5 bases). This CDR3 has 13 residues. V shed 2 bases and J shed 8 bases, with 12 bases lying between them. Germline values: CDR1 SGDLS, CDR2 YYNGEE. The CDR3 is CASSVVGHTTQYF. CDR3 nucleotides: TGTGCCAGCAGCGTTGTGGGGCATACTACGCAGTATTTT.

The sample holds many counts of this clonotype. The chain couples TRBV20-1 to TRBJ2-7; D possibly matches TRBD1 or TRBD2 (5 bases each). This CDR3 comprises 13 residues. V was shortened by 5 bases and J by 6 bases, with 17 bases between the two germline ends. The V gene's germline CDR1 is DFQATT and CDR2 SNEGSKA (reference sequence). The CDR3 DNA sequence: TGCAGTGCTCCCCCGGGTAGTGGGGGCGAGCAGTACTTC. It codes for CSAPPGSGGEQYF.

This clonotype was seen only a few times. J is TRBJ2-1 and V is TRBV7-2; D remains unclear. V lost 1 base and J lost 8, with 12 bases in between. The CDR3 has 14 residues. The germline CDR1 and CDR2 sequences are SGHTA and FQGNSA. The CDR3 DNA sequence: TGTGCCAGCAGCTTAGATTCCGGCAAGTATGAGCAGTTCTTC. Encoded protein: CASSLDSGKYEQFF. The full variable domain, rest sourced from reference TRBV7-2 and TRBJ2-1, is GAGVSQSPSNKVTEKGKDVELRCDPISGHTALYWYRQSLGQGLEFLIYFQGNSAPDKSGLPSDRFSAERTGGSVSTLTIQRTQQEDSAVYLCASSLDSGKYEQFFGPGTRLTVL.